The 16 T cell receptor beta chains in this list originate from one sample, sequenced in a study of shared clonotypes between healthy human individuals. TCRdb keeps only in-frame clones here, not all; method: immunoSEQ multiplex PCR. In the table there are some 2 million clones, 85% to 95% of which are singletons. The sequencing sample was made of naive CD4+ T cells sorted from blood. Subset given: CD45RA+ positively selected. The origin of the receptors is a man between 18 and 29 years old in good health.

The count of this clone is one. The chain carries TRBV11-2 and TRBJ2-7; D is possibly TRBD1 (8 bases). Germline V gives CDR1 SGHAT, CDR2 FQNNGV. The germline V and J ends were trimmed by 0 bases and 2 bases, with 17 bases remaining between them. This CDR3 is 17 amino acids long. CDR3 DNA: TGTGCCAGCAGCTTAGAAGGGTACAGGGGGGGTACCTACGAGCAGTACTTC. The encoded protein is CASSLEGYRGGTYEQYF.

The chain carries TRBV27 and TRBJ2-5; unclear D gene. V lost 2 bases, J lost 1 base, and 14 bases lay in between. The CDR3 is 16 amino acids. Germline CDR1 reads MNHEY; CDR2 reads SMNVEV (reference sequence). In DNA form, the CDR3 reads TGTGCCAGCAGTTTAGATATTGTAAGGGTCCAAGAGACCCAGTACTTC. Its translation: CASSLDIVRVQETQYF.

V and J are TRBV6-5 and TRBJ2-7, with D possibly matching TRBD2 (5 bases). The length of the CDR3 is 15 residues. CDR1 is MNHEY, CDR2 SVGAGI, per germline. Trimming stripped 2 bases from V and 0 bases from J, with 11 bases between. CDR3: CASSYMSGNSYEQYF. The DNA for the CDR3 is TGTGCCAGCAGTTACATGTCGGGGAACTCCTACGAGCAGTACTTC.

The chain combines TRBV6-6 with TRBJ1-1; 7 positions match TRBD1. V was pared by 6 bases and J by 0 bases, with 4 bases of the junction left unmatched. The CDR3 contains 14 residues. The germline gives CDR1 MNHNY, CDR2 SVGAGI (reference sequence). CDR3 DNA: TGTGCCAGCAGCTCCGACAGGGTGAACACTGAAGCTTTCTTT. It codes for CASSSDRVNTEAFF.

As concerns this clone: Other DNA sequences in this specimen translate into the identical CDR3. The chain uses TRBV28 and TRBJ1-5; perhaps TRBD1 as D (6 bases). Germline values: CDR1 MDHEN, CDR2 SYDVKM. This CDR3 is 14 amino acids long. The V end was cut by 8 bases, the J end by 6 bases, with 17 bases between. The chain's CDR3 is CASSLGGGSQPQHF. Written as DNA, the CDR3 is TGTGCCAGCTCACTTGGCGGGGGCAGTCAGCCCCAGCATTTT.

Note on this clone: A read error may be the cause here, since a much bigger clone is one base away. The sample has other DNA sequences that encode this CDR3 too. V gene TRBV2 combines with J gene TRBJ2-7; 11 nucleotides line up with TRBD1. The CDR3 runs 14 residues. The V and J ends lost 4 bases and 3 bases, in that order; junction bases with no gene match: 2. Germline lookup yields CDR1 SNHLY and CDR2 FYNNEI. The CDR3 bases are TGTGCCAGCAGTGCCGGGACAGGGGGCTACGAGCAGTACTTC. Residues: CASSAGTGGYEQYF.

CDR3 in amino acids: CASSMWESSYNEQFF. CDR3 sequence (DNA): TGTGCCAGTAGTATGTGGGAGAGCTCCTACAATGAGCAGTTCTTC. The rearrangement uses TRBV19 and TRBJ2-1; possibly TRBD2 for D (5 bases). Germline V CDR1 and CDR2: LNHDA, SQIVND (reference sequence). This CDR3 has 15 amino acids. Trimming removed 3 bases from V and 0 bases from J, with 9 bases in between.

This chain uses TRBV5-1 with TRBJ2-3, with a possible D match to TRBD2 (6 bases). The CDR3 length is 16 residues. The V and J ends lost 1 base and 4 bases respectively, with 16 bases between them. Per the germline V gene, CDR1 is SGHRS and CDR2 is YFSETQ. CDR3 sequence: CASSLSWGLGSDTQYF. The CDR3 DNA sequence: TGCGCCAGCAGCTTGTCTTGGGGACTGGGCTCAGATACGCAGTATTTT.

The rearrangement uses TRBV5-1 and TRBJ2-7; a possible D gene is TRBD2 (6 bases). The V gene's germline CDR1 is SGHRS and CDR2 YFSETQ. The V gene lost 4 bases and the J gene lost 4 bases, with 15 bases spanning the gap. This CDR3 region has 14 residues. The CDR3 spells CASSPGTQTYEQYF. CDR3 DNA: TGCGCCAGCAGCCCCGGGACTCAAACTTACGAGCAGTACTTC.

As for this clone: Other DNA sequences within the sample encode an identical CDR3. This chain links TRBV10-3 with TRBJ2-3, with 8 bases identical to TRBD1. The CDR3 consists of 15 residues. The V and J ends lost 3 bases and 4 bases, in that order; junction bases with no gene match: 6. Per the germline V gene, CDR1 is ENHRY and CDR2 is SYGVKD. DNA of the CDR3: TGTGCCATCAGTGACGGACAGGGTTTGGCAGATACGCAGTATTTT. Protein: CAISDGQGLADTQYF.

Concerning this clone: Other DNA sequences in this specimen translate into the identical CDR3. The chain combines TRBV29-1 with TRBJ1-2, with TRBD1 matching over 9 bases. The germline gives CDR1 SQVTM, CDR2 ANQGSEA. This CDR3 spans 13 amino acids. V was pared by 7 bases and J by 3 bases, with 6 bases of the junction left unmatched. Here the CDR3 reads CSGGDREDYGYTF. The CDR3 DNA is TGCAGCGGGGGGGACAGGGAGGACTATGGCTACACCTTC.

V is TRBV4-3 and J is TRBJ2-6; D uncertain. The germline V gene has CDR1 LGHNA and CDR2 YSLEER. CDR3 size: 15 residues. Deletions cut 0 bases from V and 0 bases from J, with 3 bases between. The CDR3 nucleotides are TGCGCCAGCAGCCAAGAATCCTCTGGGGCCAACGTCCTGACTTTC. Protein product: CASSQESSGANVLTF.

Regarding this clone: A much larger clone differs from this one at a single base, so this may be a read error. The genes are TRBV4-1 and TRBJ1-1; D perhaps matches TRBD1 (5 bases). Germline V gives CDR1 MGHRA, CDR2 YSYEKL. The CDR3 is made up of 15 amino acids. CDR3 residues: CASGQVPGLNTEAFF. The CDR3 nucleotides read TGCGCCAGCGGCCAAGTACCGGGACTGAACACTGAAGCTTTCTTT.

This clone was detected once. The V gene is TRBV19, the J gene TRBJ1-1; no clear D gene. This CDR3 region has 13 residues. Germline loops: CDR1 LNHDA, CDR2 SQIVND (reference sequence). The V and J ends lost 6 bases and 1 base respectively, with 9 bases between them. The CDR3 nucleotides are TGTGCCAGTAGAACCCCGGAGAACACTGAAGCTTTCTTT. Amino acids: CASRTPENTEAFF.

J is TRBJ1-4 and V is TRBV9, with TRBD1 matching 8 bases. The ends lost 0 bases at V and 7 bases at J; junction bases unmatched: 5. The CDR3 sequence is 15 residues long. Germline V CDR1 and CDR2: SGDLS, YYNGEE. The CDR3 protein is CASSVESGTGEKLFF. The CDR3 coding sequence is TGTGCCAGCAGCGTAGAGTCTGGGACAGGTGAAAAACTGTTTTTT. Supplemented by reference TRBV9 and TRBJ1-4, the full variable domain reads DSGVTQTPKHLITATGQRVTLRCSPRSGDLSVYWYQQSLDQGLQFLIQYYNGEERAKGNILERFSAQQFPDLHSELNLSSLELGDSALYFCASSVESGTGEKLFFGSGTQLSVL.

This rearrangement joins TRBV10-3 to TRBJ2-7, with 10 bases that match TRBD2. CDR1 and CDR2 from the germline V gene are ENHRY and SYGVKD. This CDR3 is built from 13 residues. V shed 5 bases and J 2 bases; nucleotides not matched to a gene: 0. The DNA for the CDR3 is TGTGCCATCAGTAGCGGGAGGGCCTACGAGCAGTACTTC. Residues: CAISSGRAYEQYF.